One sample yielded the 9 T cell receptor beta chains listed below, sequenced in a study of OX40 agonist ivuxolimab in advanced cancers. To prepare the library, the immunoSEQ multiplex PCR assay was applied. In its TCRdb copy, this immuneACCESS table keeps in-frame sequences only and misses some clones. Where compared with another copy, unresolved V genes explain less than half of these, and the others have no known cause. The sample table shows about 62,000 clones, and over 75% are seen once. Together, the top ten hold roughly 5.8% of the sample. The specimen was CD4+ or CD8+ T cells sorted from blood, collected in a trial of the OX40 agonist ivuxolimab. These receptors were collected from an adult with an advanced solid tumor such as melanoma, head and neck, liver or kidney cancer.

This clone was found once. This chain links TRBV7-8 with TRBJ2-7, with D possibly being TRBD2 (5 bases). Germline values: CDR1 SGHVS, CDR2 FQNEAQ. Between the trimmed V and J ends, which lost 1 base and 1 base, there was a span of 17 bases. The CDR3 sequence is 17 residues long. CDR3 DNA: TGTGCCAGCAGCTTAGGGGTTGATAGACGGGAATCCTACGAGCAGTACGTC. Its protein is CASSLGVDRRESYEQYV.

This clone was seen at least ten times. Other DNA sequences in the sample encode the same CDR3. V gene TRBV19 combines with J gene TRBJ2-5; 10 nucleotides align to TRBD1. Germline V gives CDR1 LNHDA, CDR2 SQIVND (reference sequence). There are 14 residues in the CDR3. V lost 6 bases and J lost 5; bases outside the gene matches: 6. The CDR3 sequence is CASRRTGGSETQYF. DNA for the CDR3: TGTGCCAGTAGAAGGACAGGGGGATCGGAGACCCAGTACTTC.

The V gene is TRBV7-8, the J gene TRBJ2-1, with D possibly being TRBD1 (6 bases). This CDR3 comprises 15 residues. V lost 1 base to trimming and J lost 7 bases, with 14 bases between them. Germline CDR1 and CDR2: SGHVS and FQNEAQ. This CDR3 reads CASSLETGRGNEQFF. DNA for the CDR3: TGTGCCAGCAGCTTAGAAACAGGGAGAGGGAATGAGCAGTTCTTC.

This chain connects TRBV6-1 to TRBJ2-1; no firm D call. The germline gives CDR1 MNHNS, CDR2 SASEGT. CDR3 length: 13 residues. V lost 6 bases and J 5 bases, leaving 11 bases between the germline ends. CDR3: CASSEQTHNEQFF. The CDR3 DNA reads TGTGCCAGCAGCGAACAGACACACAATGAGCAGTTCTTC.

The rearrangement links TRBV2 to TRBJ1-4; no firm D call. The CDR3 contains 15 residues. The V end was cut by 7 bases, the J end by 2 bases, with 14 bases between. Germline CDR1 SNHLY, CDR2 FYNNEI. In DNA form, the CDR3 reads TGTGCCAGCAAAGGGTTGGCCGCGACTAATGAAAAACTGTTTTTT. As protein: CASKGLAATNEKLFF.

The V gene is TRBV14, the J gene TRBJ2-1; 15 bases match TRBD2. CDR3 length: 18 amino acids. The V gene's germline CDR1 is SGHDN and CDR2 FVKESK. After removal of 3 bases from V and 5 bases from J, the junction contained 8 bases not matched to a gene. Written as DNA, the CDR3 is TGTGCCAGCAGCCACCCCGGGACTAGCGGGGGGTACCACAATGAGCAGTTCTTC. This translates into CASSHPGTSGGYHNEQFF.

The chain has TRBV27 and TRBJ1-5, with D perhaps TRBD1 (6 bases). The germline CDR1 and CDR2 sequences are MNHEY and SMNVEV (reference sequence). Trimming took 5 bases from V and 0 from J, leaving 20 bases between them. The CDR3 spans 18 residues. The CDR3 nucleotides read TGTGCCAGCAGTCCACGCTCTGACAGGTGGGATAGCAATCAGCCCCAGCATTTT. Translating it yields CASSPRSDRWDSNQPQHF.

In its sample, this clone was seen a few times. The V gene is TRBV27, the J gene TRBJ2-3, with a possible D match to TRBD2 (5 bases). In germline, CDR1 is MNHEY, CDR2 SMNVEV (reference sequence). The length of the CDR3 is 12 residues. V lost 3 bases and J 12 bases, leaving 13 bases between the germline ends. The DNA of the CDR3 is TGTGCCAGCAGTTTCAGCGGATTAAGACAGTATTTT. Translated: CASSFSGLRQYF.

A few counts support this clone. The gene calls are TRBV7-9 and TRBJ1-5; D not certain. CDR1 is SEHNR and CDR2 is FQNEAQ in the germline V gene (reference sequence). CDR3 length equals 12 residues. Trimming cost V 1 base and J 12 bases, with 10 bases left between them. The CDR3 DNA reads as TGTGCCAGCAGCTTAGACGCCGGCCACCAGCATTTT. This codes for CASSLDAGHQHF.